These T cell receptor beta chains were read from a single sample in a study of Graves' ophthalmopathy and Graves' hyperthyroidism. TCRdb recomputed calls from the multiplex PCR reads with MiXCR, one row per CDR3 protein. The sample lists roughly 700,000 distinct CDR3 sequences; about 44% were seen once. What was sequenced was peripheral blood. The receptors come from an adult man with Graves' ophthalmopathy. Each CDR3 is given with its conserved first and last residue. Each record gives: CDR3 DNA, CDR3 protein, V gene, J gene, clone size, CDR3 length, D gene. D genes are given only for firm matches. The size field is filled for only some rows; it gives once, few, many or a size class.

TGTGCCACCAGTGACCCCCGGGGACTAGCGTACCGACACACAGATACGCAGTATTTT	CATSDPRGLAYRHTDTQYF	TRBV24-1	TRBJ2-3	NA	19	TRBD2
TGTGCCAGCAGTGACCCTGGACTAGGGAGCACAGATACGCAGTATTTT	CASSDPGLGSTDTQYF	TRBV25-1	TRBJ2-3	once	16	TRBD2
TGTGCCAGCAGCCAACTGGGCGTGCTCAGCTCTGGAAACACCATATATTTT	CASSQLGVLSSGNTIYF	TRBV14	TRBJ1-3	NA	17	NA
TGTGCCAGCAGCTCCGGGACAGGGACTATGGAGCAGTACTTC	CASSSGTGTMEQYF	TRBV6-4	TRBJ2-7	NA	14	TRBD1
TGCAGTGCTAGTATTCCTGCGGGATCAACCACCTACGAGCAGTACTTC	CSASIPAGSTTYEQYF	TRBV20-1	TRBJ2-7	NA	16	NA
TGTGCCAGCAGCTTTGGGTTGGGGGGCTTGGGGGAGCTGTTTTTT	CASSFGLGGLGELFF	TRBV7-2	TRBJ2-2	few	15	NA
TGTGCCAGCAGCGTAGGACGAGGGAGCGGGGATTCACCCCTCCACTTT	CASSVGRGSGDSPLHF	TRBV9	TRBJ1-6	once	16	NA
TGCGCCAGCAGAAAACAGACCTTCGGGACTAGCGATCCCGAGCAGTACTTC	CASRKQTFGTSDPEQYF	TRBV10-2	TRBJ2-7	many	17	TRBD2
TGCAGTGCTAGTTGGGCGGGGTTAGAGACCCAGTACTTC	CSASWAGLETQYF	TRBV20-1	TRBJ2-5	NA	13	NA
TGTGCCAGCAGCCCGAATAGGGATTACGAGCAGTACTTC	CASSPNRDYEQYF	TRBV7-2	TRBJ2-7	NA	13	NA
TGCAGCGTTGGGTCAGGGGAGTATAGCAATCAGCCCCAGCATTTT	CSVGSGEYSNQPQHF	TRBV29-1	TRBJ1-5	many	15	NA
TGTGCCAGCAGCTTTCGGGTAGCGGGGTCCTACGAGCAGTACTTC	CASSFRVAGSYEQYF	TRBV7-2	TRBJ2-7	many	15	TRBD2
TGTGCCAGTAGATCCGGGACAGGGGTAAGCAATCAGCCCCAGCATTTT	CASRSGTGVSNQPQHF	TRBV19	TRBJ1-5	NA	16	TRBD1
TGTGCCAGCAGTGAGGAGGGTGGCTACACCTTC	CASSEEGGYTF	TRBV2	TRBJ1-2	many	11	NA
TGTGCCAGCAGCTTAAGCCCGGGACTAGGGAGCGAGCAGTACTTC	CASSLSPGLGSEQYF	TRBV9	TRBJ2-7	few	15	TRBD2
TGTGCCAGTAGTAGTTGGCGGGATTTGAACACCGGGGAGCTGTTTTTT	CASSSWRDLNTGELFF	TRBV19	TRBJ2-2	NA	16	NA
TGTGCCAGCAGCCCCGGACAGGGTCTTGGCTACACCTTC	CASSPGQGLGYTF	TRBV11-1	TRBJ1-2	many	13	TRBD1
TGCAGTGCTATACTTTCGAGAGAGAGCAATCAGCCCCAGCATTTT	CSAILSRESNQPQHF	TRBV20-1	TRBJ1-5	NA	15	NA
TGCAGTGCTCGAGGGGGGTCGGGTGCTGAAGCTTTCTTT	CSARGGSGAEAFF	TRBV20-1	TRBJ1-1	NA	13	NA
TGTGCCAGCAGTCCAGCAGGGCCTTCTAACTATGGCTACACCTTC	CASSPAGPSNYGYTF	TRBV12-3/TRBV12-4	TRBJ1-2	NA	15	NA
TGTGCCAGTAGTACCCGACAGGGGGCGTCCTACGAGCAGTACTTC	CASSTRQGASYEQYF	TRBV19	TRBJ2-7	few	15	TRBD1
TGTGCCAGCAGTGAACTAACAGGGAGGGAGCAGTACTTC	CASSELTGREQYF	TRBV2	TRBJ2-7	many	13	NA
TGCAGTGCTAGAACCGGGACAGGGTACCAAGAGACCCAGTACTTC	CSARTGTGYQETQYF	TRBV20-1	TRBJ2-5	many	15	TRBD1
TGTGCCAGCAGCATCGGACAGGGGTTTTATGGCTACACCTTC	CASSIGQGFYGYTF	TRBV7-9	TRBJ1-2	many	14	TRBD1
TGCGCCAGCAGCCAGGGGGGTTATTCACCCCTCCACTTT	CASSQGGYSPLHF	TRBV5-1	TRBJ1-6	NA	13	TRBD1
TGTGCCAGCAGCTTAGAACTTTTGGCTAGCGGGAGCCAAACGCTGTTTTTT	CASSLELLASGSQTLFF	TRBV7-9	TRBJ2-2	few	17	TRBD2
TGTGCCAGCACCCCTGTAGGGGAAGGGGAGGAGACCCAGTACTTC	CASTPVGEGEETQYF	TRBV7-9	TRBJ2-5	NA	15	NA
TGTGCCAGTAGACCAGCGCGGGACAGGGGGAATTCACCCCTCCACTTT	CASRPARDRGNSPLHF	TRBV19	TRBJ1-6	NA	16	TRBD1
TGTGCCAGCAGGTCTGGGGACAGGGGGCGCGGAGGCCGGTCACCCCTCCACTTT	CASRSGDRGRGGRSPLHF	TRBV2	TRBJ1-6	NA	18	TRBD1
TGTGCCATCAGTGAAAGGACAGCCTCTTCCTACGAGCAGTACTTC	CAISERTASSYEQYF	TRBV10-3	TRBJ2-7	few	15	NA
TGTGCCAGCAGCGTAGGGGCAGCCCACGAACGGGTAGCTTTCTTT	CASSVGAAHERVAFF	TRBV9	TRBJ1-1	NA	15	NA
TGCAGTGCTAGAGCTACCGGGACCCTCGGGGAAAAACTGTTTTTT	CSARATGTLGEKLFF	TRBV20-1	TRBJ1-4	NA	15	NA
TGTGCCAGCAGTGCAGGGGAAGGGGAGACCCAGTACTTC	CASSAGEGETQYF	TRBV6-6	TRBJ2-5	few	13	NA
TGTGCCACCAGTGAGGCTACCGGGACGATCCCCTACGAGCAGTACTTC	CATSEATGTIPYEQYF	TRBV24-1	TRBJ2-7	NA	16	NA
TGTGCCAGCAGCGCCGACAGAATCCGAAATGGCTACACCTTC	CASSADRIRNGYTF	TRBV11-2	TRBJ1-2	NA	14	NA
TGCAGCGTTGAAAGGACGGGATCCTACGAGCAGTACTTC	CSVERTGSYEQYF	TRBV29-1	TRBJ2-7	many	13	NA
TGTGCCATCAGACCGGGACGGGGGAGGTATCAGCCCCAGCATTTT	CAIRPGRGRYQPQHF	TRBV10-3	TRBJ1-5	NA	15	NA
TGCAGCGTTGAGGCGGGGGGGTGTGGCTACACTTTC	CSVEAGGCGYTF	TRBV29-1	TRBJ1-2	NA	12	NA
TGTGCCAGCAGCTCCCATTCAGGGGTTTCGTCTGGAAACACCATATATTTT	CASSSHSGVSSGNTIYF	TRBV7-9	TRBJ1-3	NA	17	NA
TGTGCCAGCAGTTACTCGATCGGGACGCCCCAGCATTTT	CASSYSIGTPQHF	TRBV6-5	TRBJ1-5	many	13	NA
TGTGCCAGCAGGACGGGGGCTGGGGGTCAGCCCCAGCATTTT	CASRTGAGGQPQHF	TRBV11-2	TRBJ1-5	few	14	NA
TGTGCCAGCAGCCCCGAGGCGGGGTTGGATGAAAAACTGTTTTTT	CASSPEAGLDEKLFF	TRBV9	TRBJ1-4	NA	15	NA
TGTGCCAGCAGCTCACCCGGCGATACGGCATACGAGCAGTACTTC	CASSSPGDTAYEQYF	TRBV7-8	TRBJ2-7	many	15	NA
TGTGCCAGCAGTCCCCGTCTAAACAATCAGCCCCAGCATTTT	CASSPRLNNQPQHF	TRBV24-1	TRBJ1-5	NA	14	NA
TGTGCCAGCACTCTCGAACAGGGGGCTTACGAGCAGTACTTC	CASTLEQGAYEQYF	TRBV12-3/TRBV12-4	TRBJ2-7	few	14	TRBD1
TGCAGCGGACGCACAGATACGCAGTATTTT	CSGRTDTQYF	TRBV29-1	TRBJ2-3	NA	10	NA